This entry lists 15 T cell receptor beta chains sequenced from one sample in a study of siplizumab effects on memory and regulatory T cells. Clones were read by immunoSEQ multiplex PCR, and TCRdb kept only the in-frame ones, dropping some. The sample carries roughly 82,000 clones, approximately 90% recorded once. Sample: Tregs sorted from blood. The source of these receptors is a human donor in good health.

This chain links TRBV30 with TRBJ1-2, with D uncertain. Trimming removed 2 bases from V and 1 base from J, with 5 bases in between. This CDR3 comprises 12 residues. In germline, CDR1 is GTSNPN, CDR2 SVGIG (reference sequence). This chain's CDR3 is CAWSRSNYGYTF. The CDR3 DNA is TGTGCCTGGAGTCGAAGTAACTATGGCTACACCTTC.

V gene TRBV9 combines with J gene TRBJ2-5, with D possibly being TRBD1 (6 bases). Germline V gene lookup returns CDR1 SGDLS and CDR2 YYNGEE. CDR3 length equals 14 residues. Trimming shortened V by 6 bases and J by 5 bases, and 17 bases separated the two germline ends. The CDR3 bases are TGTGCCAGCACCCAGGGGTGGGTCTCCGAGACCCAGTACTTC. Translation gives CASTQGWVSETQYF.

V and J are TRBV19 and TRBJ1-3; no definite D call. The CDR3 sequence is 16 residues long. Germline V gives CDR1 LNHDA, CDR2 SQIVND (reference sequence). Trimming left V 1 base short and J 0 bases short, with 10 bases between. The CDR3 DNA follows: TGTGCCAGTAGTATAGGGCGGGAAACCTCTGGAAACACCATATATTTT. Amino acid sequence: CASSIGRETSGNTIYF.

This clone was detected only a few times. V usage is TRBV2 and J usage is TRBJ1-5; 10 bases align to TRBD1. After removal of 6 bases from V and 4 bases from J, the junction contained 3 bases not matched to a gene. The CDR3 has 14 residues. Germline CDR1 reads SNHLY; CDR2 reads FYNNEI. The CDR3 region is CASSRTGGNQPQHF. DNA of the CDR3: TGTGCCAGCAGCCGGACAGGGGGAAATCAGCCCCAGCATTTT. Together with reference TRBV2 and TRBJ1-5, the CDR3 gives the full variable domain: EPEVTQTPSHQVTQMGQEVILRCVPISNHLYFYWYRQILGQKVEFLVSFYNNEISEKSEIFDDQFSVERPDGSNFTLKIRSTKLEDSAMYFCASSRTGGNQPQHFGDGTRLSIL.

V gene TRBV6-6 combines with J gene TRBJ1-2, with D uncertain. V dropped 4 bases and J dropped 4 bases, with 10 bases sitting between them. CDR1 and CDR2 from the germline V gene are MNHNY and SVGAGI (reference sequence). This CDR3 comprises 13 residues. For the CDR3, the DNA is TGTGCCAGCAGTTTTTTTGACGGCTATGGCTACACCTTC. Translated: CASSFFDGYGYTF.

The chain couples TRBV4-3 to TRBJ1-4; unclear D gene. Trimming removed 1 base from V and 0 bases from J, with 6 bases in between. The CDR3 runs to 15 residues. CDR1 and CDR2 (germline): LGHNA, YSLEER. Written as DNA, the CDR3 is TGCGCCAGCAGCCAAGCGGATGCAACTAATGAAAAACTGTTTTTT. Translated, it gives CASSQADATNEKLFF.

The V call is TRBV6-1, the J call TRBJ1-3; D remains ambiguous. Germline lookup yields CDR1 MNHNS and CDR2 SASEGT. This CDR3 is 16 amino acids long. The V end lost 2 bases, the J end lost 4 bases, and 15 bases lay between the germline ends. CDR3 sequence reads: CASSEQGAGPGNTIYF. The CDR3 coding sequence is TGTGCCAGCAGTGAACAAGGAGCCGGGCCCGGAAACACCATATATTTT.

V usage is TRBV6-1 and J usage is TRBJ2-7; 10 nucleotides agree with TRBD1. V lost 5 bases and J lost 7; bases outside the gene matches: 8. Germline CDR1 reads MNHNS; CDR2 reads SASEGT. This CDR3 spans 14 amino acids. The CDR3 sequence: CASSPGQGGKEQYF. CDR3 DNA sequence: TGTGCCAGCAGTCCCGGACAGGGGGGGAAAGAGCAGTACTTC.

The gene calls are TRBV7-2 and TRBJ2-5; TRBD2 matches at 7 bases. With the DNA end fitting TRBJ2-7 better, the J assignment may be wrong. CDR1 and CDR2 from the germline V gene are SGHTA and FQGNSA. This CDR3 spans 14 amino acids. The CDR3 coding sequence is TGTGCCAGCAGCTTATCTAGCGGACCCTACGAGCAGTACTTC. It specifies CASSLSSGPYEQYF.

This chain joins TRBV7-9 and TRBJ2-1, with D possibly matching TRBD2 (7 bases). Germline loops: CDR1 SEHNR, CDR2 FQNEAQ (reference sequence). The CDR3 extends over 15 amino acids. Trimming took 2 bases from V and 5 from J, leaving 13 bases between them. The CDR3 bases are TGTGCCAGCAGCTTACCGGGGGGCATAAACAATGAGCAGTTCTTC. This codes for CASSLPGGINNEQFF.

The chain joins TRBV5-1 to TRBJ2-5, with TRBD2 matching over 14 bases. The CDR3 length is 18 residues. CDR1 and CDR2 (germline): SGHRS, YFSETQ. V lost 2 bases to trimming and J lost 2 bases; unmatched junction nucleotides: 8. CDR3 region: CASSFGTSGGPPQETQYF. CDR3 bases: TGCGCCAGCAGCTTCGGGACTAGCGGGGGTCCCCCACAAGAGACCCAGTACTTC.

This clone was detected only once. The rearrangement uses TRBV7-3 and TRBJ2-2, with 9 nucleotides matching TRBD2. The ends lost 5 bases at V and 0 bases at J; junction bases unmatched: 4. The germline V gene encodes CDR1 SGHTA and CDR2 FQGTGA. The CDR3 has 16 amino acids. The CDR3 loop is CASSRLAVANTGELFF. For the CDR3, the DNA is TGTGCCAGCAGCAGACTAGCGGTAGCGAACACCGGGGAGCTGTTTTTT.

V usage is TRBV19 and J usage is TRBJ1-5; D remains unclear. The V gene's germline CDR1 is LNHDA and CDR2 SQIVND (reference sequence). The length of the CDR3 is 14 residues. V was clipped by 1 base and J by 3 bases, with 7 bases between them. As DNA, the CDR3 is TGTGCCAGTAGTATAGTAGGTTTCAATCAGCCCCAGCATTTT. This translates into CASSIVGFNQPQHF.

The CDR3 protein is CASSEGRSLHEAFF. The CDR3 DNA is TGTGCCAGCAGTGAAGGACGATCCTTACATGAAGCTTTCTTT. The J gene is TRBJ1-1, the V gene TRBV6-1; no reliable D call. The CDR3 length is 14 residues. Germline V gene data show CDR1 as MNHNS and CDR2 as SASEGT. V shed 1 base and J shed 7 bases, with 13 bases lying between them.

The CDR3 DNA reads as TGTGCCAGCAGTGGACAGGAAGGCGTTAATTCACCCCTCCACTTT. This translates into CASSGQEGVNSPLHF. The genes are TRBV6-1 and TRBJ1-6; D may be TRBD1 (6 bases). The CDR3 is made up of 15 amino acids. Trimming stripped 4 bases from V and 6 bases from J, with 13 bases between. The germline CDR1 and CDR2 sequences are MNHNS and SASEGT.